This note documents a single T cell receptor beta chain sequence. The sample comes from a study of control samples from healthy donors and cancer patients. TCRdb keeps only in-frame clones here, not all; method: immunoSEQ multiplex PCR. Altogether hundreds of thousands of clones are present, 75% to 95% being singletons, with the ten largest covering 5% to 7%. The CDR3 spans 17 residues. The germline CDR1 and CDR2 sequences are SGHTA and FQGTGA. The V gene end was trimmed by 4 bases and the J gene end by 1 base; junction bases not matched to a gene: 6. The origin of this receptor is a man in his forties or fifties with head and neck cancer. The V gene is TRBV7-3, the J gene TRBJ2-2, with 10 bases identical to TRBD2. The sample comprised PBMCs. CDR3 in DNA: TGTGCCAGCAGCTCCCGACTAGCGGGCCTGAACACCGGGGAGCTGTTTTTT. Its protein product is CASSSRLAGLNTGELFF. The full variable domain, rest sourced from reference TRBV7-3 and TRBJ2-2, is GAGVSQTPSNKVTEKGKYVELRCDPISGHTALYWYRQSLGQGPEFLIYFQGTGAADDSGLPNDRFFAVRPEGSVSTLKIQRTERGDSAVYLCASSSRLAGLNTGELFFGEGSRLTVL.